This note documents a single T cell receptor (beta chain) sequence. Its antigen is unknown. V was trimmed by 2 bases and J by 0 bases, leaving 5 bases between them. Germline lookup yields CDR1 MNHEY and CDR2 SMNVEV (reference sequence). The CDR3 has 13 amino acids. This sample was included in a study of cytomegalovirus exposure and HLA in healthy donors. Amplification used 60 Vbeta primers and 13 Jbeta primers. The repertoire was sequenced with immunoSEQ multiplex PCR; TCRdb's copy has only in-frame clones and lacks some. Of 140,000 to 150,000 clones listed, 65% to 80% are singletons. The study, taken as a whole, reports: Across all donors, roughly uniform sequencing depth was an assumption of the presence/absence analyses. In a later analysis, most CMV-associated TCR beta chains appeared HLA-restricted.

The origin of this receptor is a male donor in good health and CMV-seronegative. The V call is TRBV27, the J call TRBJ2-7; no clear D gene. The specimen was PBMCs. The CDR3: CASSLAVSYEQYF. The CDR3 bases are TGTGCCAGCAGTTTAGCGGTCTCCTACGAGCAGTACTTC.